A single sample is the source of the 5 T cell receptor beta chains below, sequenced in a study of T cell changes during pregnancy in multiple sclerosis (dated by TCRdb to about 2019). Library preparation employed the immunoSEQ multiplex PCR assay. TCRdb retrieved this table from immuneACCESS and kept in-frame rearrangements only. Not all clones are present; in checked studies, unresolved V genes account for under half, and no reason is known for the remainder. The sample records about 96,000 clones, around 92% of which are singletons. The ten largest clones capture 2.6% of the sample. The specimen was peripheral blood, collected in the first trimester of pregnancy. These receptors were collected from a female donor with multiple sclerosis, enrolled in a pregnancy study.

This CDR3 reads CASSQDSDSPTDTQYF. CDR3 nucleotides: TGTGCCAGCAGCCAAGATTCAGACAGCCCCACAGATACGCAGTATTTT. The chain combines TRBV14 with TRBJ2-3, with D tentatively TRBD1 (5 bases). The CDR3 spans 16 residues. V was cut by 0 bases and J by 2 bases, with 12 bases left in between. CDR1 and CDR2 (germline): SGHDN, FVKESK.

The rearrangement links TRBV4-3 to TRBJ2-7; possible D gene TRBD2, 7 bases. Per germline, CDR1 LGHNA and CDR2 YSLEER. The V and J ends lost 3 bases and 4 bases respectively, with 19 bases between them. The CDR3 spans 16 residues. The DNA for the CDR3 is TGCGCCAGCAGCCACGAGTGGGGGGGGCTACCGTACGAGCAGTACTTC. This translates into CASSHEWGGLPYEQYF.

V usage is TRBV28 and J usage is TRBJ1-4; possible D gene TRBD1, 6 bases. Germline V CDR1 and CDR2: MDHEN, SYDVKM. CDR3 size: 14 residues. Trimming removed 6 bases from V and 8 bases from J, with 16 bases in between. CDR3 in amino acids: CASRAPGHEEKLFF. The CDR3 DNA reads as TGTGCCAGCAGGGCTCCGGGACACGAAGAAAAACTGTTTTTT.

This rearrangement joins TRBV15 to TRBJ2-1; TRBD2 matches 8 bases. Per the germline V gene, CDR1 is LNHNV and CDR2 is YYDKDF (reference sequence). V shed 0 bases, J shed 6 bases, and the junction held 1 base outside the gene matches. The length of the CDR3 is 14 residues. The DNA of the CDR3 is TGTGCCACCAGCAGAGATCGGGGGGGCAATGAGCAGTTCTTC. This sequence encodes CATSRDRGGNEQFF.

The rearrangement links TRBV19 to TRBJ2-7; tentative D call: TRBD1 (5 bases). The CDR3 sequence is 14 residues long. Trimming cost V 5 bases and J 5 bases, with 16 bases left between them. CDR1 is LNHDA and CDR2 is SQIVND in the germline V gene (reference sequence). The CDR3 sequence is CASSVAGSRNEQYF. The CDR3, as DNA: TGTGCCAGTAGTGTGGCAGGGTCACGTAACGAGCAGTACTTC.